This entry is about one T cell receptor (beta chain). Its specificity is not known. This sample was included in a study of T cell responses to AZD1222 COVID-19 vaccine. The study's findings and limits: Only six or seven AZD1222 recipients tested seropositive at baseline.

The CDR3 extends over 14 amino acids. Per the germline V gene, CDR1 is MNHEY and CDR2 is SMNVEV (reference sequence). V lost 3 bases and J 1 base, leaving 8 bases between the germline ends. Produced via immunoSEQ multiplex PCR; TCRdb's table is partial and in-frame only. The sample carries around 84,000 clones, roughly 86% recorded once. The clonotype comes from an adult in good health. The material was peripheral blood, obtained on day 0 of AZD1222 vaccination. This chain connects TRBV27 to TRBJ2-3; D possibly matches TRBD1 or TRBD2 (5 bases each). The CDR3 loop is CASSFQGRTDTQYF. For the CDR3, the DNA is TGTGCCAGCAGTTTCCAGGGACGCACAGATACGCAGTATTTT.